The clone carrying this TCR beta chain was picked up a small number of times. Its target is unknown. cDNA reverse transcribed from extracted RNA served as the sequencing template. Measured with immunoSEQ multiplex PCR; TCRdb has only the in-frame clones, and not every one. The sample lists over 85,000 clones; roughly two fifths were seen once. Germline loops: CDR1 SGHTA, CDR2 FQGNSA. Trimming cost V 0 bases and J 7 bases, with 13 bases left between them. The CDR3 length is 14 residues. This specimen belongs to a study of CD8+ T cells in alopecia areata. Overall study context: Patients received oral tofacitinib, 5 to 10 mg twice daily, for moderate-to-severe alopecia areata. Study results and caveats: Clonality was higher in lesional than normal scalp, especially in alopecia totalis/universalis.

V and J are TRBV7-2 and TRBJ2-7; maybe TRBD2 (5 bases). The sample was CD4+ T cells sorted from blood. The TCR comes from a human donor with alopecia areata. CDR3 DNA sequence: TGTGCCAGCAGCTTAGCCCACTCCTCGGGGGAGCAGTACTTC. It yields the protein CASSLAHSSGEQYF.